The 10 T cell receptor beta chains below come from one sample, sequenced in a study of blood T cell repertoires in COVID-19. Some clones are missing from TCRdb's copy, which holds only in-frame ones; the method was immunoSEQ multiplex PCR. The top ten clones hold roughly 9.9% of a sample with around 40,000 clones, roughly 85% of them seen once. The sequencing input was peripheral blood. The source is a human donor in a cohort sampled during active COVID-19.

This clone counts as medium-sized. The chain employs TRBV27 and TRBJ1-6, with D perhaps TRBD1 (6 bases). From germline, CDR1 is MNHEY and CDR2 SMNVEV (reference sequence). Trimming took off 7 bases at V and 8 bases at J, with 15 bases between the two ends. The CDR3 is 14 residues long. The CDR3 reads CASTRGEIDSPLHF. In DNA, the CDR3 is TGTGCCAGCACCAGGGGTGAGATTGATTCACCCCTCCACTTT.

The chain recombines TRBV6-2 or TRBV6-3 with TRBJ1-1, with a weak D call TRBD1 (6 bases). The germline V and J ends were trimmed by 6 bases and 8 bases, with 13 bases remaining between them. Per germline, CDR1 MNHEY and CDR2 SVGEGT. The CDR3 has 12 residues. DNA for the CDR3: TGTGCCAGCAGCTTACAGGGTCCCGAAGCTTTCTTT. Translating gives CASSLQGPEAFF.

The rearrangement uses TRBV10-3 and TRBJ1-2; no clear D. V was cut by 7 bases and J by 8 bases, with 14 bases left in between. Germline assignment: CDR1 ENHRY and CDR2 SYGVKD. CDR3 length equals 12 residues. CDR3 nucleotides: TGTGCCATCACCTTAGACCGGGAGGGCTACACCTTC. This codes for CAITLDREGYTF.

CDR3 protein: CASSEQGRPRGYGYTF. The CDR3 bases are TGTGCCAGCAGTGAACAGGGAAGGCCTCGTGGCTATGGCTACACCTTC. The chain uses TRBV6-1 and TRBJ1-2; tentatively, D is TRBD1 (5 bases). V gave up 2 bases and J gave up 4 bases, with 17 bases separating them. Germline CDR1 reads MNHNS; CDR2 reads SASEGT. The CDR3 spans 16 residues.

The V and J genes are TRBV18 and TRBJ2-4; 8 positions match TRBD1. CDR3 length: 15 amino acids. Germline assignment: CDR1 KGHSH and CDR2 LQKENI. V trimming: 3 bases; J trimming: 3 bases; junction bases outside the gene matches: 4. CDR3 bases: TGTGCCAGCTCACCGACAGGGGTAGGCAAAAACATTCAGTACTTC. Translating gives CASSPTGVGKNIQYF.

The chain employs TRBV19 and TRBJ1-4, with D perhaps matching TRBD1 (6 bases). V lost 9 bases and J 8 bases, leaving 22 bases between the germline ends. This CDR3 spans 15 amino acids. Germline V gene data show CDR1 as LNHDA and CDR2 as SQIVND (reference sequence). The CDR3 DNA reads TGTGCCAGCTCAACTAACAGGGCCGTTGGGGAAAAACTGTTTTTT. It encodes CASSTNRAVGEKLFF.

This clone was counted a single time. The chain has TRBV7-9 and TRBJ1-1; no firm D call. Germline V gene sequence: CDR1 SEHNR, CDR2 FQNEAQ (reference sequence). The CDR3 sequence is 11 residues long. Trimming took off 8 bases at V and 1 base at J, with 5 bases between the two ends. As DNA, the CDR3 is TGTGCCAGCCACAGGAACACTGAAGCTTTCTTT. Translating gives CASHRNTEAFF.

This sequence joins TRBV5-1 and TRBJ1-2; 7 nucleotides agree with TRBD1. The CDR3 is 15 amino acids. Germline-derived CDR1 and CDR2 are SGHRS and YFSETQ. With V trimmed by 2 bases and J by 1 base, 5 bases remained unmatched. CDR3 amino acids: CASSLVQGNNYGYTF. CDR3 coding DNA: TGCGCCAGCAGCTTAGTACAGGGGAATAACTATGGCTACACCTTC.

V and J are TRBV11-3 and TRBJ2-7; 7 bases match TRBD1. The J segment lost 5 bases and the V segment lost 5 bases, leaving 6 bases of the junction unmatched. The germline V gene encodes CDR1 SGHNT and CDR2 YENEEA. CDR3 length: 13 amino acids. Written as DNA, the CDR3 is TGTGCCAGCAGCCCCCGACAGGGAGACGAGCAGTACTTC. Translation gives CASSPRQGDEQYF.

This clone came up a few times. The chain carries TRBV5-1 and TRBJ2-1; 13 nucleotides match TRBD2. CDR1 SGHRS and CDR2 YFSETQ come from the germline V gene. The CDR3 has 15 residues. The ends lost 5 bases at V and 4 bases at J; junction bases unmatched: 3. CDR3 sequence reads: CASREGLAGYNEQFF. CDR3 DNA: TGCGCCAGCAGGGAGGGACTAGCGGGATACAATGAGCAGTTCTTC.